The 21 T cell receptor beta chains presented below share a single source sample, sequenced in a study of blood T cell repertoires in COVID-19. The method was immunoSEQ multiplex PCR; TCRdb's version includes in-frame clones alone and lacks a portion of them. This table holds about 160,000 clones, roughly 80% found once. Sample: peripheral blood. Every receptor here comes from a man aged 65-85 years with acute or convalescent COVID-19.

J is TRBJ1-6 and V is TRBV19, with TRBD1 matching 9 bases. The V segment lost 4 bases and the J segment 6 bases; nucleotides outside the gene matches: 7. The length of the CDR3 is 16 residues. Germline lookup yields CDR1 LNHDA and CDR2 SQIVND (reference sequence). The CDR3: CASSTWTGVRNSPLHF. The CDR3 DNA reads as TGTGCCAGTAGTACTTGGACAGGGGTGCGTAATTCACCCCTCCACTTT.

The chain has TRBV5-8 and TRBJ2-3, with 9 bases lining up with TRBD1. The CDR3 covers 15 residues. Germline V lookup: CDR1 SGHTS, CDR2 YDEGEE. The V and J ends lost 5 bases and 5 bases, in that order; junction bases with no gene match: 9. In DNA, the CDR3 is TGTGCCAGCAGTCCCGGGACAGGGTTTAGAGATACGCAGTATTTT. Translated, it gives CASSPGTGFRDTQYF.

The chain uses TRBV19 and TRBJ1-2; no definite D call. The germline gives CDR1 LNHDA, CDR2 SQIVND (reference sequence). V dropped 7 bases and J dropped 2 bases, with 11 bases sitting between them. The CDR3 covers 13 residues. CDR3 amino acids: CASTLTTNYGYTF. The CDR3 DNA reads TGTGCCAGTACCTTGACAACAAACTATGGCTACACCTTC.

This clone was recorded many times. V gene TRBV5-1 combines with J gene TRBJ1-5, with TRBD1 matching 7 bases. V shed 7 bases, J shed 3 bases, and the junction held 13 bases outside the gene matches. The CDR3 runs 16 residues. The V gene's germline CDR1 is SGHRS and CDR2 YFSETQ. The CDR3 is CASPNRDRVNNQPQHF. The CDR3 nucleotides are TGCGCCAGCCCGAATCGGGACAGAGTAAACAATCAGCCCCAGCATTTT.

The V and J genes are TRBV28 and TRBJ2-7; D might be TRBD2 (5 bases). CDR1 and CDR2 from the germline V gene are MDHEN and SYDVKM. The CDR3 totals 15 residues. V lost 5 bases to trimming and J lost 3 bases, with 17 bases between them. The CDR3 DNA sequence: TGTGCCAGCAGTGGCCCCAACGGAGGCATCTACGAGCAGTACTTC. The encoded protein is CASSGPNGGIYEQYF.

The CDR3 coding sequence is TGTGCCAGCAGGGGGACAGGGGATCAGCCCCAGCATTTT. Encoded protein: CASRGTGDQPQHF. The rearrangement uses TRBV27 and TRBJ1-5; 10 bases align to TRBD1. Germline assignment: CDR1 MNHEY and CDR2 SMNVEV (reference sequence). The CDR3 sequence is 13 residues long. Trimming took 6 bases from V and 5 from J; bases not matched to a gene: 1.

In nucleotides, the CDR3 is TGTGCCAGCAGCCAAGATAGGACTAGGGGCTCCTACGAGCAGTACTTC. Translated: CASSQDRTRGSYEQYF. The chain couples TRBV4-2 to TRBJ2-7, with 7 bases lining up with TRBD2. This CDR3 spans 16 amino acids. Germline values: CDR1 LGHNA, CDR2 YNFKEQ. The ends lost 0 bases at V and 0 bases at J; junction bases unmatched: 5.

This clone was found a few times. The chain joins TRBV5-1 to TRBJ2-7, with D tentatively TRBD2 (5 bases). The CDR3 is 14 residues long. CDR1 SGHRS and CDR2 YFSETQ come from the germline V gene. V lost 7 bases and J 1 base, leaving 15 bases between the germline ends. CDR3 protein: CASGASSPSYEQYF. In DNA form, the CDR3 reads TGCGCCAGCGGAGCCTCTAGCCCATCCTACGAGCAGTACTTC.

The J gene is TRBJ2-3, the V gene TRBV9; possible D gene TRBD1, 5 bases. V shed 3 bases and J shed 6 bases, with 20 bases lying between them. The germline V gene has CDR1 SGDLS and CDR2 YYNGEE. There are 16 residues in the CDR3. The CDR3 nucleotides are TGTGCCAGCAGCGCCGACAACCGGACACCGCGGGATACGCAGTATTTT. Residues: CASSADNRTPRDTQYF.

The rearrangement links TRBV2 to TRBJ2-1; 8 positions match TRBD2. Germline V gene sequence: CDR1 SNHLY, CDR2 FYNNEI. The CDR3 length is 15 residues. V lost 4 bases and J lost 5; bases outside the gene matches: 7. The CDR3 loop is CASSVTRGGDNEQFF. The CDR3 DNA reads TGTGCCAGCAGTGTAACCCGGGGGGGGGACAATGAGCAGTTCTTC.

The V and J genes are TRBV9 and TRBJ2-7; 8 bases fit TRBD2. Germline V gives CDR1 SGDLS, CDR2 YYNGEE. With V trimmed by 4 bases and J by 5 bases, 8 bases remained unmatched. CDR3 length: 14 residues. The CDR3 DNA reads TGTGCCAGCAGCCCCATAAGCGGGAGTAACGAGCAGTACTTC. Protein product: CASSPISGSNEQYF.

The CDR3 DNA sequence: TGCGCCAGCAGCCAAGAAAGGGGGGGTATCGAGACCCAGTACTTC. Its translation: CASSQERGGIETQYF. The chain recombines TRBV4-3 with TRBJ2-5, with D possibly TRBD2 on 7 matching bases. The CDR3 runs to 15 residues. CDR1 LGHNA and CDR2 YSLEER come from the germline V gene. V lost 0 bases and J lost 5, with 13 bases in between.

The chain uses TRBV28 and TRBJ2-7, with D tentatively TRBD1 (7 bases). V was cut by 3 bases and J by 5 bases, with 11 bases left in between. Germline CDR1 and CDR2: MDHEN and SYDVKM. The CDR3 runs to 13 residues. CDR3 residues: CASSLEGAHEQYF. The CDR3 bases are TGTGCCAGCAGTTTGGAGGGGGCCCACGAGCAGTACTTC.

This sequence joins TRBV2 and TRBJ1-1; 12 bases map to TRBD1. V dropped 6 bases and J dropped 7; count of bases not matched to a gene: 3. The CDR3 has 13 amino acids. The germline CDR1 and CDR2 sequences are SNHLY and FYNNEI. The CDR3 is CASRGTGGGEAFF. The DNA for the CDR3 is TGTGCCAGCAGGGGGACAGGGGGCGGTGAAGCTTTCTTT.

This rearrangement joins TRBV6-1 to TRBJ2-1; D uncertain. The germline CDR1 and CDR2 sequences are MNHNS and SASEGT. CDR3 length equals 16 residues. Trimming took 1 base from V and 0 from J, leaving 10 bases between them. The CDR3 loop reads CASSEGWQASYNEQFF. The DNA of the CDR3 is TGTGCCAGCAGTGAAGGGTGGCAGGCCTCCTACAATGAGCAGTTCTTC.

The gene calls are TRBV7-9 and TRBJ1-5; TRBD1 aligns across 7 bases. The CDR3 covers 15 residues. Looked up from germline, CDR1 is SEHNR and CDR2 is FQNEAQ (reference sequence). Losses at the gene ends were 5 bases for V and 0 bases for J; bases not matched to a gene: 4. CDR3 nucleotide sequence: TGTGCCAGCAGCCCCGGACAGGCTAGCAATCAGCCCCAGCATTTT. This gives the protein CASSPGQASNQPQHF.

V gene TRBV5-1 combines with J gene TRBJ2-5; 7 bases are a match to TRBD2. The V gene end was trimmed by 0 bases and the J gene end by 2 bases; junction bases not matched to a gene: 7. The length of the CDR3 is 16 residues. Germline loops: CDR1 SGHRS, CDR2 YFSETQ. CDR3 residues: CASSLAASGAQETQYF. CDR3 DNA: TGCGCCAGCAGCTTGGCGGCTAGCGGAGCTCAAGAGACCCAGTACTTC.

The gene calls are TRBV7-9 and TRBJ2-1, with D perhaps matching TRBD1 (7 bases). Germline V lookup: CDR1 SEHNR, CDR2 FQNEAQ (reference sequence). Trimming left V 7 bases short and J 7 bases short, with 14 bases between. The CDR3 spans 13 residues. The CDR3 DNA is TGTGCCAGCATCCACAGGGGAGGAAATGAGCAGTTCTTC. It yields the protein CASIHRGGNEQFF.

V and J are TRBV9 and TRBJ1-1; 11 nucleotides line up with TRBD1. Trimming cost V 4 bases and J 8 bases; bases outside gene matches: 7. The CDR3 spans 14 residues. Germline-derived CDR1 and CDR2 are SGDLS and YYNGEE. The CDR3 coding sequence is TGTGCCAGCAGCAAGCTTCGGGACAGGGGGGAAGCTTTCTTT. Translating gives CASSKLRDRGEAFF.

V and J are TRBV19 and TRBJ2-2, with a possible D match to TRBD1 (6 bases). Germline V gene lookup returns CDR1 LNHDA and CDR2 SQIVND (reference sequence). Trimming cost V 8 bases and J 4 bases, with 20 bases left between them. This CDR3 region has 16 residues. CDR3 nucleotide sequence: TGTGCCAGTCTCCCAGGGGCCCATCGTAGCACCGGGGAGCTGTTTTTT. Its translation: CASLPGAHRSTGELFF.

This clone was seen only once. The rearrangement uses TRBV29-1 and TRBJ2-5, with TRBD1 matching 12 bases. This CDR3 region has 15 residues. V trimming: 4 bases; J trimming: 0 bases; junction bases outside the gene matches: 3. Per germline, CDR1 SQVTM and CDR2 ANQGSEA. The CDR3 region has the DNA TGCAGCGTTGTGGGGACAGGGGGCCACCAAGAGACCCAGTACTTC. It codes for CSVVGTGGHQETQYF.